Below, 6 T cell receptor beta chains from the same sample are listed, as sequenced in a study of post-analysis software for immune sequencing data. Points from the study as a whole: The five TRBV segments detected at higher frequency in patients than in controls included TRBV5-6, TRBV5-1 and TRBV20-1.

These TCRs are of unknown antigen specificity. Libraries were made from TCR beta cDNA, and they carried unique molecular identifiers. TCRdb passed the PCR reads through MiXCR, listing each CDR3 protein once. The repertoire holds around 710,000 distinct CDR3 sequences, approximately 44% seen once, with roughly 4.9% in the top ten. Sequencing used blood. These receptors were collected from a girl aged 10 to 17 with multiple sclerosis.

In this sample, this clonotype turned up a few times. The chain joins TRBV4-2 to TRBJ1-2; D might be TRBD1 (5 bases). This CDR3 contains 16 residues. Germline CDR1 LGHNA, CDR2 YNFKEQ. Trimming removed 5 bases at V and 2 bases at J, with 18 bases between. CDR3 sequence: CASSSEGQKPNYGYTF. The CDR3 DNA is TGTGCCAGCAGCTCCGAGGGGCAGAAGCCCAACTATGGCTACACCTTC.

This CDR3 is CASSVAGVGYNEQFF. As DNA, the CDR3 is TGTGCCAGCAGCGTAGCGGGAGTGGGGTACAATGAGCAGTTCTTC. This sequence joins TRBV7-3 and TRBJ2-1; the match to TRBD2 covers 9 bases. Germline loops: CDR1 SGHTA, CDR2 FQGTGA. This CDR3 spans 15 amino acids. V lost 5 bases to trimming and J lost 4 bases; unmatched junction nucleotides: 6.

The chain is built from TRBV18 and TRBJ2-5; D is perhaps TRBD1 (5 bases). The V end lost 2 bases, the J end lost 3 bases, and 13 bases lay between the germline ends. The germline V gene encodes CDR1 KGHSH and CDR2 LQKENI. The CDR3 covers 15 residues. CDR3: CASSPNSVREETQYF. CDR3 bases: TGTGCCAGCTCACCAAATTCGGTCAGGGAAGAGACCCAGTACTTC.

This clonotype was detected only once. J is TRBJ1-4 and V is TRBV7-8; D remains ambiguous. Per germline, CDR1 SGHVS and CDR2 FQNEAQ. The V gene lost 6 bases and the J gene lost 0 bases, with 11 bases spanning the gap. The CDR3 extends over 15 amino acids. Written as DNA, the CDR3 is TGTGCCAGCAGGCACCGGAGAGCAACTAATGAAAAACTGTTTTTT. The encoded protein is CASRHRRATNEKLFF. The entire variable domain, with the rest obtained from reference TRBV7-8 and TRBJ1-4, is as follows: GAGVSQSPRYKVAKRGQDVALRCDPISGHVSLFWYQQALGQGPEFLTYFQNEAQLDKSGLPSDRFFAERPEGSVSTLKIQRTQQEDSAVYLCASRHRRATNEKLFFGSGTQLSVL.

This clonotype was counted a few times. This sequence joins TRBV12-3 or TRBV12-4 and TRBJ2-1, with 7 bases that match TRBD1. V lost 5 bases to trimming and J lost 2 bases; unmatched junction nucleotides: 3. The CDR3 consists of 14 residues. CDR3 DNA: TGTGCCAGCAGTGACAGGGCCACCTACAATGAGCAGTTCTTC. This translates into CASSDRATYNEQFF.

The CDR3 protein is CASSLSGVEVDTQYF. In nucleotides, the CDR3 is TGTGCCAGCAGCTTGTCAGGGGTTGAGGTAGATACGCAGTATTTT. The chain combines TRBV11-2 with TRBJ2-3; tentative D call: TRBD1 (6 bases). CDR3 size: 15 residues. The V end was cut by 3 bases, the J end by 5 bases, with 15 bases between. Germline CDR1 is SGHAT and CDR2 is FQNNGV.